This T cell receptor (beta chain) was identified in a study of CD8 T cells in cerebrospinal fluid in Alzheimer's disease (dated by TCRdb to about 2020). For context, the study as a whole: The study assessed CSF T cell clonal expansion with two single-cell approaches: plate-based nested PCR sequencing and droplet-based sequencing. A total of 25 or so samples were covered by the CSF gene-expression analysis, in which Parkinson's disease patients were included. The study tested whether clonally expanded T cells were present in cerebrospinal fluid from healthy elderly individuals and from patients with neurodegenerative disease. The droplet-based CSF comparison of patients and controls included some 10 healthy controls (approximately 11,000 cells) and some 10 patients with MCI or Alzheimer's disease (around 9,900 cells).

Frequency classes this clonotype as large (0.1 to 1%); no count is given. What this receptor recognizes is not known. None of the participants had acute infectious disease, and every participant was in good physical condition. A live/dead marker was used to sort live CSF cells for droplet-based sequencing. CSF was obtained by lumbar puncture, and immune cells were pelleted by centrifugation at 300g. Each CSF sample was checked for red blood cells, and any sample showing blood contamination was excluded. CSF cells were cryopreserved in freezing medium, frozen at -80 degrees C overnight, and then transferred to liquid nitrogen for storage. Before analysis, CSF samples were stored for less than seven months. The paper's findings and limits, for the study overall: The EBV-specific clones were neither the most highly expanded clones nor enriched among patients. When the data were pooled, 4 of 6 Alzheimer's patients but only 1 of 10 healthy subjects had a highly expanded clone, defined as one making up at least 3% of TCRs. The largest CSF clone made up a higher percentage of TCRs in patients with MCI or Alzheimer's disease than in controls. Only samples with detectable clones went into the overall clonality comparison: around eleven healthy, 5 MCI, 5 AD, and 6 PD. The authors cautioned that detecting EBV-specific TCRs in CSF does not establish a causal link between EBV and Alzheimer's disease.

Library generation was performed with 10x single-cell sequencing. CSF cells were profiled with 10X Genomics single-cell V(D)J and 5' gene-expression libraries. CSF single-cell TCR libraries were sequenced on an Illumina NextSeq550. Under the source paper's analysis protocol: After V(D)J reads were mapped to the vdj-GRCh38 alts ensemble 2.0.0 reference, the Cell Ranger vdj pipeline was used to analyse the reads. Clonotypes were defined as cell barcodes sharing the same set of productive CDR3 nucleotide sequences. Clonotype information was added to Seurat v3.0 gene-expression metadata to link clonality with transcriptional profiles. Any CSF cell with more than 1,800 genes, more than 7,500 UMIs or more than 10% mitochondrial reads was excluded. To find TCRs with known antigen specificity, CDR3-beta sequences were matched against VDJdb. Clone sharing was examined by network analysis using the R package qgraph, in which only TCRs with complete alpha and beta chains were included. With the reads reprocessed by TCRdb, a single entry stands for each CDR3 protein sequence and no DNA is reported. TCRdb, rather than the study authors, made the V and J calls. The data table for this sample lists just over 1,500 distinct CDR3 sequences. The top ten clones comprise 6.2% of the sample.

CDR1 and CDR2 are read off the germline V gene as MRHNA and SNTAGT. Its CDR3 holds 13 amino acids, cysteine through phenylalanine. No DNA has been recorded. The source is a human donor in good health. The sample consisted of cerebrospinal fluid. The sequence links TRBV6-4 to TRBJ1-1. The CDR3 amino acid sequence is: CASSVRANTEAFF.